These 24 T cell receptor beta chains were all obtained from the same sample, sequenced in a study of monozygotic twins with inflammatory bowel disease (dated by TCRdb to between 2018 and 2020). The protocol used for the library was 5' RACE. This sample was sequenced with an Illumina HiSeq 2500. One entry per CDR3 protein sequence results from the TCRdb reprocessing of the reads, with DNA left out. This sample's table has entries for about 160,000 distinct CDR3 sequences. Clones ranked in the top ten supply roughly 3% of the sample. The sample was blood. The receptors were gathered from a human donor with ulcerative colitis or Crohn's disease, or a healthy co-twin of an affected twin (not recorded which).

The chain combines TRBV27 with TRBJ2-1; TCRdb's D gene call, TRBD2, goes unchecked for lack of DNA. The CDR3 loop spans 16 amino acids. Germline V gene sequence: CDR1 MNHEY, CDR2 SMNVEV (reference sequence). CDR3 protein: CASSLLGTSGHYEQFF.

This chain links TRBV6-2 or TRBV6-3 with TRBJ2-1; TCRdb proposes TRBD2, but this gene call is untestable without DNA. The CDR3 is 13 amino acids. Germline loops: CDR1 MNHEY, CDR2 SVGEGT. The CDR3 is CASSYNSLNEQFF.

This chain links TRBV7-2 with TRBJ1-4; there is no DNA to check the TCRdb D call of TRBD1. From germline, CDR1 is SGHTA and CDR2 FQGNSA. The CDR3 has 16 amino acids. The chain's CDR3 is CASSTQGTGWYEKLFF. The whole variable domain, remainder taken from reference TRBV7-2 and TRBJ1-4, is GAGVSQSPSNKVTEKGKDVELRCDPISGHTALYWYRQSLGQGLEFLIYFQGNSAPDKSGLPSDRFSAERTGGSVSTLTIQRTQQEDSAVYLCASSTQGTGWYEKLFFGSGTQLSVL.

This chain links TRBV7-9 with TRBJ1-2; TCRdb indicates TRBD1, and absent DNA this call remains unverified. Germline V CDR1 and CDR2: SEHNR, FQNEAQ (reference sequence). This CDR3 region has 15 residues. CDR3 protein: CASSSAGTGLWGYTF. Together with reference TRBV7-9 and TRBJ1-2, the CDR3 gives the full variable domain: DTGVSQNPRHKITKRGQNVTFRCDPISEHNRLYWYRQTLGQGPEFLTYFQNEAQLEKSRLLSDRFSAERPKGSFSTLEIQRTEQGDSAMYLCASSSAGTGLWGYTFGSGTRLTVV.

The chain is built from TRBV9 and TRBJ2-3. The CDR3 runs to 13 residues. From germline, CDR1 is SGDLS and CDR2 YYNGEE. The CDR3 protein is CASRVVRTDTQYF.

The V call is TRBV3-1, the J call TRBJ2-4; TCRdb calls TRBD1, which cannot be checked without DNA. This CDR3 has 15 amino acids. Germline assignment: CDR1 LGHDT and CDR2 YNNKEL (reference sequence). CDR3 sequence: CASSQEDSTKNIQYF.

The chain has TRBV27 and TRBJ2-7; the D gene TCRdb calls, TRBD1, cannot be checked with no DNA. The germline gives CDR1 MNHEY, CDR2 SMNVEV (reference sequence). The CDR3 extends over 13 amino acids. The CDR3 here is CASSPGASYEQYF.

The chain has TRBV27 and TRBJ1-5; without DNA, the TCRdb call of TRBD1 cannot be checked. CDR1 and CDR2 from the germline V gene are MNHEY and SMNVEV (reference sequence). The CDR3 runs to 13 residues. This chain's CDR3 is CASSLGGLQPQHF.

The chain joins TRBV18 to TRBJ2-2; the D gene TCRdb calls, TRBD2, cannot be checked with no DNA. The CDR3 extends over 16 amino acids. The germline CDR1 and CDR2 sequences are KGHSH and LQKENI. This chain's CDR3 is CASSAPSGGNTGELFF.

This rearrangement joins TRBV5-5 to TRBJ1-2; the D call of TRBD1 rests on TCRdb alone, since no DNA is present to check it. This CDR3 is 15 amino acids long. Germline loops: CDR1 SGHKS, CDR2 YYEKEE (reference sequence). Here the CDR3 reads CASSLIGQAYYGYTF.

This chain links TRBV18 with TRBJ2-3; TCRdb outputs TRBD1, but without DNA this stays unchecked. The CDR3 is 16 amino acids. Germline V CDR1 and CDR2: KGHSH, LQKENI. The CDR3 loop is CASSPKQRALGDTQYF. The full variable domain, in which reference TRBV18 and TRBJ2-3 provide the parts outside the CDR3, is NAGVMQNPRHLVRRRGQEARLRCSPMKGHSHVYWYRQLPEEGLKFMVYLQKENIIDESGMPKERFSAEFPKEGPSILRIQQVVRGDSAAYFCASSPKQRALGDTQYFGPGTRLTVL.

The chain carries TRBV30 and TRBJ1-2. Germline V CDR1 and CDR2: GTSNPN, SVGIG (reference sequence). There are 15 residues in the CDR3. CDR3 sequence: CAWSLPGLMNYGYTF.

The V and J genes are TRBV12-3 or TRBV12-4 and TRBJ2-7. This CDR3 has 14 amino acids. The CDR3 is CASSKSGRAFEQYF.

The CDR3 region is CASSYSGPSEKLFF. The chain recombines TRBV6-5 with TRBJ1-4. This CDR3 spans 14 amino acids. Germline V gene lookup returns CDR1 MNHEY and CDR2 SVGAGI.

The chain has TRBV6-5 and TRBJ2-7; without DNA, the TCRdb call of TRBD1 cannot be checked. The CDR3 spans 15 residues. Germline V CDR1 and CDR2: MNHEY, SVGAGI. The CDR3 here is CASSYDRSPSYEQYF.

This chain joins TRBV2 and TRBJ2-3; TCRdb calls TRBD1, which cannot be checked without DNA. The germline CDR1 and CDR2 sequences are SNHLY and FYNNEI. The CDR3 length is 16 residues. CDR3 sequence: CPSSYRAPFSTDTQYF.

This chain uses TRBV3-1 with TRBJ2-1; checking the TCRdb D call of TRBD2 is not possible without DNA. CDR1 and CDR2 (germline): LGHDT, YNNKEL (reference sequence). The length of the CDR3 is 16 residues. This CDR3 reads CASSQDRVSGRAEQFF.

The V gene is TRBV20-1, the J gene TRBJ2-1. The CDR3 is 18 amino acids. From germline, CDR1 is DFQATT and CDR2 SNEGSKA (reference sequence). This chain's CDR3 is CSARDRLGLRSSYNEQFF.

The chain couples TRBV7-2 to TRBJ2-3; absent DNA, TCRdb's TRBD2 call cannot be checked. CDR1 SGHTA and CDR2 FQGNSA come from the germline V gene. CDR3 size: 16 residues. The CDR3: CASSLQSGRGTDTQYF.

The V and J genes are TRBV12-3 or TRBV12-4 and TRBJ2-7; checking the TCRdb D call of TRBD1 is not possible without DNA. The CDR3 runs to 14 residues. This CDR3 reads CASSHRTGPLLQYF.

J is TRBJ2-1 and V is TRBV5-6; lacking DNA, the TRBD2 call made by TCRdb goes unchecked. The CDR3 has 16 residues. Germline lookup yields CDR1 SGHDT and CDR2 YYEEEE. The CDR3 is CASSLGEAGGRNEQFF.

The V gene is TRBV20-1, the J gene TRBJ2-3; TCRdb's assignment of TRBD1 cannot be checked, as there is no DNA. Germline CDR1 and CDR2: DFQATT and SNEGSKA (reference sequence). The CDR3 has 13 residues. CDR3 in amino acids: CSERTAYTDTQYF.

The V gene is TRBV7-7, the J gene TRBJ2-3; TCRdb's assignment of TRBD2 cannot be checked, as there is no DNA. CDR1 and CDR2 from the germline V gene are SSHAT and FNYEAQ (reference sequence). The CDR3 contains 15 residues. CDR3: CASSLGRGTTDTQYF.

CDR3 loop: CASSFGLAGGDEQFF. This chain joins TRBV27 and TRBJ2-1; TCRdb outputs TRBD2, but without DNA this stays unchecked. CDR1 is MNHEY, CDR2 SMNVEV, per germline (reference sequence). The CDR3 extends over 15 amino acids.